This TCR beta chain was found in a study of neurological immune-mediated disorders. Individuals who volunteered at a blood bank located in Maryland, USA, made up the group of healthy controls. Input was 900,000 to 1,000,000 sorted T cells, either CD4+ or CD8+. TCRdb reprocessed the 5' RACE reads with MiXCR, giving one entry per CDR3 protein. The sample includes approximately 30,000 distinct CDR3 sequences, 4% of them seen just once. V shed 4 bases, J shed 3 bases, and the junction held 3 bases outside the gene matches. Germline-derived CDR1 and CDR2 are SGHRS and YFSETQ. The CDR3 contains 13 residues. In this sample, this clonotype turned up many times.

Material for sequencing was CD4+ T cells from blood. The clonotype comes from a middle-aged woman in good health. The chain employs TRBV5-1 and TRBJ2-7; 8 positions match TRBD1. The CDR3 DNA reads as TGCGCCAGCAGCCGGACAGGGAACTACGAGCAGTACTTC. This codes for CASSRTGNYEQYF.